These 17 T cell receptor beta chains were all obtained from the same sample, sequenced in a study of cytomegalovirus exposure and HLA in healthy donors. PCR was performed using 60 Vbeta and 13 Jbeta primers. Libraries were prepared by immunoSEQ multiplex PCR; TCRdb keeps only in-frame clonotypes and omits some of them. The sample holds 65,000 to 90,000 clones, roughly 73% seen once. Sample: PBMCs. These receptors all come from a woman aged 40 to 55 in good health and CMV-seropositive.

The chain uses TRBV4-1 and TRBJ2-5, with TRBD2 matching 10 bases. The CDR3 covers 18 residues. The junction had 12 bases not matched to a gene; V was cut back by 0 bases and J by 5 bases. CDR1 and CDR2 (germline): MGHRA, YSYEKL. This CDR3 is CASSQEGSSGRAWETQYF. The CDR3 nucleotides are TGCGCCAGCAGCCAAGAAGGATCGAGCGGGAGGGCCTGGGAGACCCAGTACTTC.

The V gene is TRBV5-1, the J gene TRBJ1-1; 10 nucleotides match TRBD1. CDR3 length: 15 amino acids. V shed 2 bases and J 4 bases; nucleotides not matched to a gene: 5. The germline CDR1 and CDR2 sequences are SGHRS and YFSETQ. In DNA, the CDR3 is TGCGCCAGCAGCTTAGGACAGGGGGGAGGCACTGAAGCTTTCTTT. It is translated as CASSLGQGGGTEAFF.

The rearrangement links TRBV5-1 to TRBJ2-7, with TRBD2 identical over 7 bases. The CDR3 consists of 13 residues. The germline gives CDR1 SGHRS, CDR2 YFSETQ. V lost 0 bases, J lost 7 bases, and 4 bases stayed unmatched. The CDR3 is CASSLAPLAEQYF. Here the CDR3 DNA reads TGCGCCAGCAGCTTGGCCCCACTAGCGGAGCAGTACTTC.

V usage is TRBV28 and J usage is TRBJ2-3; the D is unclear. With 4 bases removed from V and 3 bases from J, the gap between germline ends came to 11 bases. The CDR3 totals 14 residues. CDR1 MDHEN and CDR2 SYDVKM come from the germline V gene. DNA of the CDR3: TGTGCCAGCAGTTACCTGATGGCAACAGATACGCAGTATTTT. Amino acids: CASSYLMATDTQYF.

The chain uses TRBV29-1 and TRBJ2-7; TRBD2 matches at 10 bases. V dropped 7 bases and J dropped 5; count of bases not matched to a gene: 14. The CDR3 loop spans 15 amino acids. Germline assignment: CDR1 SQVTM and CDR2 ANQGSEA. Written as DNA, the CDR3 is TGCAGCGCTACCTATGGACTAGCGGTTAACAACGAGCAGTACTTC. Translation gives CSATYGLAVNNEQYF.

This clone was seen just once. Other DNA variants within this sample encode the same CDR3. The chain has TRBV5-1 and TRBJ2-3; D may be TRBD2 (5 bases). The germline gives CDR1 SGHRS, CDR2 YFSETQ. V was cut by 5 bases and J by 5 bases, with 6 bases left in between. The CDR3 length is 11 residues. CDR3 region: CASSRGDTQYF. The CDR3 DNA reads TGCGCCAGCAGTCGGGGAGATACGCAGTATTTT.

The chain is built from TRBV11-2 and TRBJ2-5, with no clear D. The germline CDR1 and CDR2 sequences are SGHAT and FQNNGV. This CDR3 is 11 amino acids long. Trimming removed 2 bases at V and 10 bases at J, with 8 bases between. This chain's CDR3 is CASSLPPGQYF. DNA of the CDR3: TGTGCCAGCAGCTTACCCCCGGGCCAGTACTTC.

V usage is TRBV25-1 and J usage is TRBJ1-2, with 7 positions matching TRBD1. With V trimmed by 5 bases and J by 6 bases, 15 bases remained unmatched. CDR1 is MGHDK and CDR2 is SYGVNS in the germline V gene. The CDR3 sequence is 16 residues long. CDR3 sequence: CASSPYTPTGRNGYTF. The CDR3 DNA reads TGTGCCAGCAGTCCCTATACCCCGACAGGGAGAAATGGCTACACCTTC.

With regard to this clone: Its ends do not fully match the called genes, so a read error is possible. V gene TRBV11-2 combines with J gene TRBJ1-6; TRBD1 aligns across 10 bases. The CDR3 runs to 15 residues. The V gene's germline CDR1 is SGHAT and CDR2 FQNNGV. CDR3 nucleotide sequence: TGTGCCAGCAGCCTAGAGACAGGGGGCAGTTCACCCCTCCACTTT. It yields the protein CASSLETGGSSPLHF.

This clone came up a few times. The chain uses TRBV5-4 and TRBJ2-7; unclear D gene. CDR1 is SGHNT, CDR2 YYREEE, per germline (reference sequence). This CDR3 has 12 amino acids. With 10 bases removed from V and 2 bases from J, the gap between germline ends came to 13 bases. DNA for the CDR3: TGTGCCTTAGGAGATACCCCCTACGAGCAGTACTTC. Encoded protein: CALGDTPYEQYF.

This clone was seen only a few times. The chain is built from TRBV5-1 and TRBJ1-4; no firm D call. Germline V gene lookup returns CDR1 SGHRS and CDR2 YFSETQ. The CDR3 length is 13 residues. V lost 4 bases, J lost 5 bases, and 9 bases lay in between. DNA of the CDR3: TGCGCCAGCAGCCCGAGCGGGAATGAAAAACTGTTTTTT. Its translation is CASSPSGNEKLFF. Full variable domain (missing parts from reference TRBV5-1 and TRBJ1-4): KAGVTQTPRYLIKTRGQQVTLSCSPISGHRSVSWYQQTPGQGLQFLFEYFSETQRNKGNFPGRFSGRQFSNSRSEMNVSTLELGDSALYLCASSPSGNEKLFFGSGTQLSVL.

The table lists this clone with a few counts. V usage is TRBV5-1 and J usage is TRBJ1-3; 11 nucleotides agree with TRBD1. Germline CDR1 is SGHRS and CDR2 is YFSETQ. After removal of 4 bases from V and 0 bases from J, the junction contained 3 bases not matched to a gene. The CDR3 covers 16 residues. CDR3 sequence (DNA): TGCGCCAGCAGCGGCGGGACAGGGGGCTCTGGAAACACCATATATTTT. This gives the protein CASSGGTGGSGNTIYF.

This clone turned up a few times. The V gene is TRBV25-1, the J gene TRBJ1-1; D is ambiguous. V shed 1 base and J shed 1 base, with 16 bases lying between them. Germline CDR1 reads MGHDK; CDR2 reads SYGVNS. The CDR3 covers 17 residues. The CDR3, as DNA: TGTGCCAGCAGTGAATGGGCCACCTTGAATAAGAACACTGAAGCTTTCTTT. Protein product: CASSEWATLNKNTEAFF.

Only a few counts were recorded for this clone. The gene calls are TRBV18 and TRBJ1-4; a weak D match, TRBD1 (6 bases). This CDR3 spans 14 amino acids. Trimming stripped 5 bases from V and 4 bases from J, with 11 bases between. The germline V gene encodes CDR1 KGHSH and CDR2 LQKENI. The CDR3 is CASSRTGYNEKLFF. CDR3 DNA sequence: TGTGCCAGCTCAAGAACAGGGTATAATGAAAAACTGTTTTTT.

This chain joins TRBV6-1 and TRBJ1-1, with 7 bases lining up with TRBD1. Germline-derived CDR1 and CDR2 are MNHNS and SASEGT. V shed 6 bases, J shed 1 base, and the junction held 8 bases outside the gene matches. CDR3 length equals 15 residues. CDR3: CASRPGTARNTEAFF. CDR3 DNA sequence: TGTGCCAGCAGACCCGGGACAGCCAGGAACACTGAAGCTTTCTTT.

The rearrangement uses TRBV1 and TRBJ2-5; TRBD2, the D gene given by the table, was not confirmed from the DNA. TRBV1 is marked as a pseudogene. The CDR3 is made up of 14 amino acids. CDR3 DNA: TGCACCAGCAGCCCCTCTAGCGGCCGAGAGACCCAGTACTTC. This translates into CTSSPSSGRETQYF.

This chain connects TRBV27 to TRBJ1-2; no clear D gene. Trimming cost V 5 bases and J 3 bases, with 10 bases left between them. Germline CDR1 reads MNHEY; CDR2 reads SMNVEV (reference sequence). This CDR3 has 13 amino acids. CDR3 sequence reads: CASSHDTYYGYTF. CDR3 in DNA: TGTGCCAGCAGTCACGACACATACTATGGCTACACCTTC.